The 32 T cell receptor beta chains below were found in one sample sequenced in a study of human T cells and chemical hapten exposure. Described time point: pre-sensitization, week 0. The treatment is: therapeutic diphenylcyclopropenone sensitization with weekly scalp DPC. TCRdb re-called the RACE reads with MiXCR, one entry per CDR3 protein. The table lists about 51,000 distinct CDR3 sequences, around 9.4% of them singletons. The sequences come from whole blood, collected in connection with sensitization to the hapten diphenylcyclopropenone (DPC). The receptors were gathered from a middle-aged woman with alopecia areata. Some clones in this sample may be carry-over from other donors' samples.

V usage is TRBV30 and J usage is TRBJ2-6; 7 bases are a match to TRBD1. J gave up 0 bases and V 5 bases, and 4 bases lay outside the gene matches. The CDR3 is 15 amino acids. Germline-derived CDR1 and CDR2 are GTSNPN and SVGIG (reference sequence). Here the CDR3 reads CAWGQDLSGANVLTF. CDR3 DNA: TGTGCCTGGGGACAGGACCTCTCTGGGGCCAACGTCCTGACTTTC.

This clonotype occurred a few times. The chain recombines TRBV7-9 with TRBJ2-2, with D unresolved. Germline CDR1 is SEHNR and CDR2 is FQNEAQ (reference sequence). V was clipped by 1 base and J by 4 bases, with 4 bases between them. This CDR3 is built from 13 residues. The CDR3 DNA reads as TGTGCCAGCAGCTTAGGATTCACCGGGGAGCTGTTTTTT. Its translation: CASSLGFTGELFF.

There are a few counts of this clonotype. This chain links TRBV12-3 or TRBV12-4 with TRBJ2-4; D perhaps matches TRBD2 (6 bases). The CDR3 is 16 residues long. Trimming left V 4 bases short and J 7 bases short, with 20 bases between. DNA for the CDR3: TGTGCCAGCAGTTACACTCCGGGGGATAGAGGGAACATTCAGTACTTC. This gives the protein CASSYTPGDRGNIQYF.

This clonotype occurred many times. CDR3 nucleotides: TGTGCCAGCAGCGTAGAAGGCTCCACAGATACGCAGTATTTT. Translation gives CASSVEGSTDTQYF. The V call is TRBV9, the J call TRBJ2-3, with D hard to call. The V end lost 0 bases, the J end lost 2 bases, and 7 bases lay between the germline ends. Germline V lookup: CDR1 SGDLS, CDR2 YYNGEE. The CDR3 covers 14 residues.

In this sample, this clonotype turned up many times. This chain connects TRBV5-5 to TRBJ1-6, with 8 bases identical to TRBD1. From germline, CDR1 is SGHKS and CDR2 YYEKEE (reference sequence). The V and J ends lost 0 bases and 10 bases, in that order; junction bases with no gene match: 3. The CDR3 has 14 residues. This CDR3 is CASSLGTGRSPLHF. The CDR3 DNA is TGTGCCAGCAGCTTGGGGACAGGGCGGTCACCCCTCCACTTT.

This clonotype was seen ten or more times. This chain links TRBV29-1 with TRBJ1-3; 9 bases fit TRBD1. CDR1 SQVTM and CDR2 ANQGSEA come from the germline V gene. Trimming removed 7 bases from V and 9 bases from J; junction bases left unmatched: 13. This CDR3 is built from 14 residues. This CDR3 is CSGGQGNPGGTIYF. CDR3 nucleotides: TGCAGCGGGGGACAGGGAAACCCTGGGGGCACCATATATTTT.

This clonotype was picked up many times. The gene calls are TRBV7-6 and TRBJ1-1; D is ambiguous. The germline gives CDR1 SGHVS, CDR2 FNYEAQ. V was pared by 1 base and J by 2 bases, with 8 bases between. The CDR3 runs 14 residues. The CDR3 protein is CASSLEGSNTEAFF. The CDR3 DNA sequence: TGTGCCAGCAGCTTAGAGGGCAGCAACACTGAAGCTTTCTTT.

This clonotype was seen more than once but under ten times. The CDR3 region has the DNA TGTGCCAGCAGCGTGGACGGGGGATATGGCACAGATACGCAGTATTTT. Protein: CASSVDGGYGTDTQYF. This chain connects TRBV9 to TRBJ2-3, with a weak D call TRBD2 (6 bases). Germline V gene lookup returns CDR1 SGDLS and CDR2 YYNGEE. The V end lost 2 bases, the J end lost 1 base, and 14 bases lay between the germline ends. The CDR3 spans 16 residues.

The chain recombines TRBV28 with TRBJ1-5; D possibly corresponds to TRBD1 (5 bases). Trimming left V 3 bases short and J 5 bases short, with 17 bases between. The germline gives CDR1 MDHEN, CDR2 SYDVKM. This CDR3 region has 16 residues. The DNA of the CDR3 is TGTGCCAGCAGTTTCGCCGGGAGGGGACCCGATCAGCCCCAGCATTTT. This gives the protein CASSFAGRGPDQPQHF.

This clonotype was observed many times. The V and J genes are TRBV18 and TRBJ2-3; a possible D gene is TRBD2 (5 bases). Germline values: CDR1 KGHSH, CDR2 LQKENI. V was shortened by 2 bases and J by 4 bases, with 16 bases between the two germline ends. CDR3 length: 16 residues. CDR3 sequence: CASSPGLAAWADTQYF. DNA for the CDR3: TGTGCCAGCTCACCAGGTCTAGCCGCTTGGGCAGATACGCAGTATTTT.

This clonotype was picked up many times. The J gene is TRBJ2-3, the V gene TRBV3-1, with 13 positions matching TRBD2. This CDR3 contains 15 residues. Germline CDR1 LGHDT, CDR2 YNNKEL (reference sequence). With 5 bases clipped from V and 7 bases from J, the junction kept 6 bases outside the gene matches. CDR3 in DNA: TGTGCCAGCAGCTACGGGACTAGCGGGGTAAATACGCAGTATTTT. Protein sequence: CASSYGTSGVNTQYF.

Only a few counts were recorded for this clonotype. The chain couples TRBV2 to TRBJ1-4; no definite D call. Germline V gene sequence: CDR1 SNHLY, CDR2 FYNNEI. This CDR3 is built from 14 residues. Trimming removed 6 bases from V and 1 base from J, with 9 bases in between. CDR3 loop: CASRLGRTNEKLFF. The DNA of the CDR3 is TGTGCCAGCAGGCTTGGGCGAACTAATGAAAAACTGTTTTTT. Full variable domain (remainder filled in from reference TRBV2 and TRBJ1-4): EPEVTQTPSHQVTQMGQEVILRCVPISNHLYFYWYRQILGQKVEFLVSFYNNEISEKSEIFDDQFSVERPDGSNFTLKIRSTKLEDSAMYFCASRLGRTNEKLFFGSGTQLSVL.

This clonotype was recorded at least ten times. The J gene is TRBJ1-3, the V gene TRBV5-1; tentatively, D is TRBD1 (6 bases). The ends were cut back, 4 bases at V and 2 bases at J, with 10 bases in the middle. Germline V gene sequence: CDR1 SGHRS, CDR2 YFSETQ. The CDR3 totals 14 residues. DNA for the CDR3: TGCGCCAGCAGCCCGGACAGCACTGGAAACACCATATATTTT. This encodes CASSPDSTGNTIYF.

The rearrangement uses TRBV2 and TRBJ1-2; D not resolved. The CDR3 consists of 12 residues. CDR1 and CDR2 (germline): SNHLY, FYNNEI. Trimming took 7 bases from V and 3 from J, leaving 9 bases between them. The chain's CDR3 is CASNGLHYGYTF. CDR3 bases: TGTGCCAGCAACGGACTGCACTATGGCTACACCTTC.

This chain connects TRBV4-3 to TRBJ2-2; D gene uncertain. The length of the CDR3 is 14 residues. Germline V gene lookup returns CDR1 LGHNA and CDR2 YSLEER. Trimming took 0 bases from V and 6 from J, leaving 8 bases between them. The CDR3 protein is CASSQDLGSGELFF. CDR3 coding DNA: TGCGCCAGCAGCCAAGATCTAGGGTCCGGGGAGCTGTTTTTT.

This chain links TRBV11-2 with TRBJ2-2; 7 positions match TRBD2. Per germline, CDR1 SGHAT and CDR2 FQNNGV. After removal of 7 bases from V and 7 bases from J, the junction contained 9 bases not matched to a gene. The length of the CDR3 is 14 residues. In DNA form, the CDR3 reads TGTGCCAGCACGTCCAGCGGGACGATCGGGGAGCTGTTTTTT. Its protein is CASTSSGTIGELFF.

This clonotype was seen many times. The J gene is TRBJ2-2, the V gene TRBV20-1, with no clear D. V gave up 0 bases and J gave up 1 base, with 9 bases separating them. The length of the CDR3 is 15 residues. Germline assignment: CDR1 DFQATT and CDR2 SNEGSKA (reference sequence). The CDR3 DNA sequence: TGCAGTGCTAGAGATATAGTAGAGAACACCGGGGAGCTGTTTTTT. Its translation is CSARDIVENTGELFF.

The chain links TRBV28 to TRBJ1-2; 7 bases are shared with TRBD1. CDR1 and CDR2 from the germline V gene are MDHEN and SYDVKM. The CDR3 spans 12 residues. The trim removed 6 bases at V and 7 bases at J, leaving 5 bases unmatched. CDR3 in DNA: TGTGCCAGCAGCCCAGGGGGAGGTGGCTACACCTTC. This gives the protein CASSPGGGGYTF.

This clonotype showed up just a few times. The V and J genes are TRBV10-3 and TRBJ2-3; D unclear. The CDR3 is made up of 12 amino acids. The V end was cut by 10 bases, the J end by 2 bases, with 10 bases between. The germline V gene has CDR1 ENHRY and CDR2 SYGVKD. CDR3 residues: CATSENTDTQYF. CDR3 DNA: TGTGCCACCTCGGAAAACACAGATACGCAGTATTTT.

This clonotype was seen at least ten times. The V gene is TRBV7-2, the J gene TRBJ2-3, with D unresolved. V lost 5 bases, J lost 4 bases, and 10 bases lay in between. The V gene's germline CDR1 is SGHTA and CDR2 FQGNSA. The length of the CDR3 is 13 residues. This CDR3 is CASSLGPPDTQYF. The CDR3 DNA sequence: TGTGCCAGCAGCCTAGGGCCCCCAGATACGCAGTATTTT.

This clonotype was seen many times. This chain joins TRBV7-2 and TRBJ1-2; no clear D gene. Germline CDR1 is SGHTA and CDR2 is FQGNSA. Trimming removed 4 bases at V and 7 bases at J, with 13 bases between. CDR3 length equals 13 residues. The CDR3 loop reads CASSSASGVGYTF. The DNA of the CDR3 is TGTGCCAGCAGCTCCGCTTCTGGGGTTGGCTACACCTTC.

Only a few counts were recorded for this clonotype. V is TRBV5-6 and J is TRBJ1-4; TRBD1 is a possible D gene (5 bases). Trimming pared 2 bases from V and 8 bases from J, leaving 10 bases between. In germline, CDR1 is SGHDT, CDR2 YYEEEE. The CDR3 is made up of 13 amino acids. The CDR3 is CASSLRGREKLFF. The CDR3 DNA is TGTGCCAGCAGCTTACGGGGCAGGGAAAAACTGTTTTTT.

This clonotype showed up just a few times. V is TRBV10-3 and J is TRBJ2-7, with D unresolved. V was pared by 4 bases and J by 2 bases, with 9 bases between. Germline V gene lookup returns CDR1 ENHRY and CDR2 SYGVKD. This CDR3 region has 13 residues. In DNA form, the CDR3 reads TGTGCCATCAGTGCGGACGGAACCTACGAGCAGTACTTC. Translated: CAISADGTYEQYF.

This clonotype has only a few counts. The J gene is TRBJ2-7, the V gene TRBV2, with a possible D match to TRBD2 (5 bases). The CDR3 runs to 12 residues. Germline CDR1 is SNHLY and CDR2 is FYNNEI. Trimming left V 6 bases short and J 4 bases short, with 10 bases between. CDR3 nucleotide sequence: TGTGCCAGCAGCCCAGCGGTATACGAGCAGTACTTC. It specifies CASSPAVYEQYF. Filled out from reference TRBV2 and TRBJ2-7, the complete variable domain reads EPEVTQTPSHQVTQMGQEVILRCVPISNHLYFYWYRQILGQKVEFLVSFYNNEISEKSEIFDDQFSVERPDGSNFTLKIRSTKLEDSAMYFCASSPAVYEQYFGPGTRLTVT.

The table lists this clonotype with a few counts. J is TRBJ2-3 and V is TRBV4-2, with 12 bases that match TRBD2. The CDR3 sequence is 20 residues long. With 4 bases clipped from V and 6 bases from J, the junction kept 20 bases outside the gene matches. Germline V gene lookup returns CDR1 LGHNA and CDR2 YNFKEQ. The CDR3: CASSLRHRPSGGDGLDTQYF. In DNA, the CDR3 is TGTGCCAGCAGCCTTAGGCATCGGCCTAGCGGGGGGGACGGCTTGGATACGCAGTATTTT.

In this sample, this clonotype turned up many times. V gene TRBV4-1 combines with J gene TRBJ1-3; no reliable D call. The ends were cut back, 1 base at V and 0 bases at J, with 7 bases in the middle. Germline assignment: CDR1 MGHRA and CDR2 YSYEKL. The CDR3 length is 15 residues. In DNA form, the CDR3 reads TGCGCCAGCAGCCAAGCCTTGAGCTCTGGAAACACCATATATTTT. Its translation is CASSQALSSGNTIYF.

The sample holds many counts of this clonotype. The chain has TRBV7-2 and TRBJ1-2; the match to TRBD1 covers 10 bases. Trimming took 0 bases from V and 3 from J; bases not matched to a gene: 4. Germline V CDR1 and CDR2: SGHTA, FQGNSA. The CDR3 is 16 residues long. CDR3 DNA sequence: TGTGCCAGCAGCTTAGCTACCGGGACAGGGGACTATGGCTACACCTTC. This sequence encodes CASSLATGTGDYGYTF.

A few counts support this clonotype. V gene TRBV7-9 combines with J gene TRBJ2-3, with D possibly matching TRBD2 (5 bases). Per germline, CDR1 SEHNR and CDR2 FQNEAQ (reference sequence). V was shortened by 6 bases and J by 6 bases, with 7 bases between the two germline ends. This CDR3 region has 11 residues. The CDR3 bases are TGTGCCAGCAGGCGGGTGGATACGCAGTATTTT. Amino acids: CASRRVDTQYF.

This clonotype has ten or more counts. The chain is built from TRBV19 and TRBJ2-7; D is possibly TRBD2 (6 bases). Looked up from germline, CDR1 is LNHDA and CDR2 is SQIVND (reference sequence). Trimming left V 3 bases short and J 2 bases short, with 14 bases between. The CDR3 is 15 amino acids. As DNA, the CDR3 is TGTGCCAGTAGTATTGGTAGCGGCCTTCCCTACGAGCAGTACTTC. Protein: CASSIGSGLPYEQYF. Based on the CDR3 plus reference TRBV19 and TRBJ2-7, the full variable domain is DGGITQSPKYLFRKEGQNVTLSCEQNLNHDAMYWYRQDPGQGLRLIYYSQIVNDFQKGDIAEGYSVSREKKESFPLTVTSAQKNPTAFYLCASSIGSGLPYEQYFGPGTRLTVT.

CDR3 DNA sequence: TGTGCCAGCAGCCCCCGGACGGGGAACGAGCAGTACTTC. Its translation is CASSPRTGNEQYF. V gene TRBV5-4 combines with J gene TRBJ2-7; possible D gene TRBD2, 5 bases. The CDR3 is made up of 13 amino acids. V lost 4 bases and J lost 5, with 13 bases in between. Germline CDR1 SGHNT, CDR2 YYREEE (reference sequence).

This clonotype was seen more than once but under ten times. Written as DNA, the CDR3 is TGTGCCAGCAGCCGCGGGACAGTACCCACAGAGACCCAGTACTTC. This encodes CASSRGTVPTETQYF. This sequence joins TRBV7-2 and TRBJ2-5; TRBD1 might be the D (7 bases). CDR1 SGHTA and CDR2 FQGNSA come from the germline V gene. This CDR3 is 15 amino acids long. Trimming left V 5 bases short and J 4 bases short, with 17 bases between.

This clonotype turned up a few times. The genes are TRBV2 and TRBJ2-7; 8 nucleotides agree with TRBD1. This CDR3 contains 16 residues. V shed 4 bases, J shed 3 bases, and the junction held 11 bases outside the gene matches. Per the germline V gene, CDR1 is SNHLY and CDR2 is FYNNEI. CDR3 residues: CASSGGTGADFYEQYF. The CDR3 DNA sequence: TGTGCCAGCAGTGGGGGGACAGGCGCGGACTTCTACGAGCAGTACTTC.